These 30 T cell receptor beta chains share one sample of origin, sequenced in a study of blood T cell repertoires in COVID-19. Method: immunoSEQ multiplex PCR; TCRdb's copy keeps in-frame clones and lacks some. The sample includes 150,000 to 200,000 clones, roughly four fifths seen only once; the top ten take approximately 11%. Sequenced sample: peripheral blood. The source is a human donor in a cohort sampled during active COVID-19.

The chain recombines TRBV11-1 with TRBJ2-6; D is perhaps TRBD1 (5 bases). Germline assignment: CDR1 SGHAT and CDR2 FQDESV (reference sequence). CDR3 length equals 14 residues. Trimming cost V 4 bases and J 4 bases, with 8 bases left between them. CDR3 DNA: TGTGCCAGCAGCTGGCCAGGGGGGGCCAACGTCCTGACTTTC. This encodes CASSWPGGANVLTF.

The V call is TRBV7-9, the J call TRBJ2-1; 10 nucleotides agree with TRBD1. The CDR3 extends over 15 amino acids. Trimming cost V 2 bases and J 4 bases; bases outside gene matches: 2. In germline, CDR1 is SEHNR, CDR2 FQNEAQ (reference sequence). CDR3 coding DNA: TGTGCCAGCAGCTTAAGGGGACAGGGGTACAATGAGCAGTTCTTC. This encodes CASSLRGQGYNEQFF.

The chain carries TRBV2 and TRBJ1-1, with 9 bases matching TRBD1. Germline V lookup: CDR1 SNHLY, CDR2 FYNNEI. The CDR3 loop spans 13 amino acids. Trimming at V came to 11 bases and at J to 7 bases, leaving 11 bases not matched to a gene. This CDR3 reads CAQREGQGNEAFF. CDR3 nucleotide sequence: TGTGCCCAGCGAGAGGGACAGGGCAATGAAGCTTTCTTT.

The V and J genes are TRBV6-5 and TRBJ1-6; D remains unclear. There are 15 residues in the CDR3. Germline CDR1 reads MNHEY; CDR2 reads SVGAGI. V was pared by 2 bases and J by 8 bases, with 13 bases between. This chain's CDR3 is CASSYTGSSYSPLHF. Here the CDR3 DNA reads TGTGCCAGCAGTTACACCGGGTCTAGTTATTCACCCCTCCACTTT.

The J gene is TRBJ2-5, the V gene TRBV7-2, with 7 bases identical to TRBD1. The V gene's germline CDR1 is SGHTA and CDR2 FQGNSA. This CDR3 is built from 15 residues. Trimming took 5 bases from V and 1 from J; bases not matched to a gene: 7. This chain's CDR3 is CASSRTGTVQETQYF. The CDR3 coding sequence is TGTGCCAGCAGCCGTACCGGGACAGTCCAAGAGACCCAGTACTTC.

The chain is built from TRBV19 and TRBJ2-2; 7 bases are a match to TRBD1. The CDR3 spans 15 residues. The V and J ends lost 6 bases and 4 bases, in that order; junction bases with no gene match: 8. Per the germline V gene, CDR1 is LNHDA and CDR2 is SQIVND (reference sequence). The CDR3 bases are TGTGCCAGTAGCAGACAGGGCTTGAGCACCGGGGAGCTGTTTTTT. This sequence encodes CASSRQGLSTGELFF.

CDR3 loop: CASSFVGQGDNEQFF. The CDR3 region has the DNA TGTGCCAGCAGCTTCGTGGGACAGGGGGACAATGAGCAGTTCTTC. This rearrangement joins TRBV11-3 to TRBJ2-1; 11 nucleotides agree with TRBD1. CDR1 and CDR2 from the germline V gene are SGHNT and YENEEA. The CDR3 spans 15 residues. Losses at the gene ends were 3 bases for V and 5 bases for J; bases not matched to a gene: 3.

The CDR3 is CASSRLAGGSSSYNEQFF. The CDR3 region has the DNA TGCGCCAGCAGCAGACTAGCGGGGGGCTCGAGCTCCTACAATGAGCAGTTCTTC. The rearrangement links TRBV5-1 to TRBJ2-1; 13 positions agree with TRBD2. V shed 4 bases, J shed 0 bases, and the junction held 7 bases outside the gene matches. CDR3 length equals 18 residues. Per germline, CDR1 SGHRS and CDR2 YFSETQ.

CDR3 loop: CASSPLVSNQPQHF. The CDR3 DNA sequence: TGTGCCAGCAGTCCCCTAGTTAGCAATCAGCCCCAGCATTTT. The chain has TRBV27 and TRBJ1-5, with no clear D. Germline V gene sequence: CDR1 MNHEY, CDR2 SMNVEV (reference sequence). Trimming pared 5 bases from V and 0 bases from J, leaving 8 bases between. This CDR3 spans 14 amino acids.

The gene calls are TRBV7-8 and TRBJ1-1; the D is unclear. V dropped 2 bases and J dropped 7 bases, with 17 bases sitting between them. This CDR3 contains 15 residues. Germline V gene lookup returns CDR1 SGHVS and CDR2 FQNEAQ. CDR3 sequence (DNA): TGTGCCAGCAGCTTAAGGTCCAGGAGGCGTCGTGAAGCTTTCTTT. Translated: CASSLRSRRRREAFF. Complete variable domain (other parts from reference TRBV7-8 and TRBJ1-1): GAGVSQSPRYKVAKRGQDVALRCDPISGHVSLFWYQQALGQGPEFLTYFQNEAQLDKSGLPSDRFFAERPEGSVSTLKIQRTQQEDSAVYLCASSLRSRRRREAFFGQGTRLTVV.

This sequence joins TRBV28 and TRBJ1-6, with 7 bases aligning to TRBD1. J was trimmed by 4 bases and V by 6 bases; bases with no gene match: 9. Germline V CDR1 and CDR2: MDHEN, SYDVKM. This CDR3 region has 16 residues. The CDR3 nucleotides read TGTGCCAGCAGCCGCAGGGGGAACCTATATAATTCACCCCTCCACTTT. Its translation is CASSRRGNLYNSPLHF.

This clone was counted a few times. The chain uses TRBV7-2 and TRBJ2-3, with 15 positions matching TRBD2. The J segment lost 0 bases and the V segment lost 5 bases, leaving 6 bases of the junction unmatched. This CDR3 contains 18 residues. Germline CDR1 is SGHTA and CDR2 is FQGNSA. The CDR3 DNA sequence: TGTGCCAGCAGCCAGAGGACTAGCGGGGGGGGAAGCACAGATACGCAGTATTTT. Its translation: CASSQRTSGGGSTDTQYF.

The gene calls are TRBV14 and TRBJ1-2; D is undetermined. The CDR3 is 14 amino acids. Germline V CDR1 and CDR2: SGHDN, FVKESK. Trimming removed 2 bases at V and 2 bases at J, with 9 bases between. In nucleotides, the CDR3 is TGTGCCAGCAGCCAACTTCTCGGGAACTATGGCTACACCTTC. Translating gives CASSQLLGNYGYTF.

This clone was detected a few times. V gene TRBV7-8 combines with J gene TRBJ2-7; D is unclear. The CDR3 consists of 15 residues. Germline V CDR1 and CDR2: SGHVS, FQNEAQ. V dropped 2 bases and J dropped 2 bases, with 13 bases sitting between them. The CDR3 spells CASSLNSRPTYEQYF. The CDR3 DNA is TGTGCCAGCAGCTTAAATTCGAGGCCGACCTACGAGCAGTACTTC.

The V and J genes are TRBV6-2 or TRBV6-3 and TRBJ1-4; 9 positions agree with TRBD1. The J segment lost 11 bases and the V segment lost 4 bases, leaving 8 bases of the junction unmatched. The length of the CDR3 is 14 residues. Germline CDR1 is MNHEY and CDR2 is SVGEGT. Here the CDR3 reads CASSSGQGPQKLFF. The CDR3, as DNA: TGTGCCAGCAGTTCGGGACAGGGCCCCCAGAAACTGTTTTTT.

Written as DNA, the CDR3 is TGCAGCGTTAACTTAGCGGGGGGCCCCGGGGAGCTGTTTTTT. This sequence encodes CSVNLAGGPGELFF. The genes are TRBV29-1 and TRBJ2-2; TRBD2 matches at 10 bases. The CDR3 has 14 residues. Germline CDR1 reads SQVTM; CDR2 reads ANQGSEA. V lost 5 bases to trimming and J lost 6 bases; unmatched junction nucleotides: 6.

The chain joins TRBV29-1 to TRBJ2-7; a weak D match, TRBD1 (5 bases). Germline CDR1 reads SQVTM; CDR2 reads ANQGSEA. Deletions cut 2 bases from V and 2 bases from J, with 10 bases between. The CDR3 is 13 amino acids. CDR3 region: CSVEMDTAYEQYF. The CDR3, as DNA: TGCAGCGTTGAAATGGACACCGCCTACGAGCAGTACTTC.

CDR3 amino acids: CAWSDNAEPQHF. In DNA, the CDR3 is TGTGCCTGGAGCGATAATGCGGAGCCCCAGCATTTT. The chain uses TRBV30 and TRBJ1-5; D is unclear. This CDR3 region has 12 residues. Trimming took off 3 bases at V and 8 bases at J, with 11 bases between the two ends. Per the germline V gene, CDR1 is GTSNPN and CDR2 is SVGIG (reference sequence).

This clone was observed a handful of times. The chain uses TRBV9 and TRBJ2-3; 10 nucleotides match TRBD1. The CDR3 sequence is 16 residues long. Germline CDR1 and CDR2: SGDLS and YYNGEE. The V and J ends lost 3 bases and 7 bases, in that order; junction bases with no gene match: 11. CDR3 protein: CASSDRDGQGEHTQYF. In DNA, the CDR3 is TGTGCCAGCAGCGATCGGGATGGACAGGGGGAGCATACGCAGTATTTT.

V and J are TRBV12-3 or TRBV12-4 and TRBJ2-7, with unresolved D. The CDR3 totals 11 residues. V was pared by 2 bases and J by 5 bases, with 4 bases between. CDR3 residues: CASSLQNEQYF. The DNA for the CDR3 is TGTGCCAGCAGTTTACAAAACGAGCAGTACTTC.

On this clone: At the DNA level, this CDR3 is encoded by other sequences in the same sample as well. The chain couples TRBV6-1 to TRBJ1-5; the D gene is possibly TRBD1 (5 bases). The V end was cut by 1 base, the J end by 3 bases, with 7 bases between. The germline V gene has CDR1 MNHNS and CDR2 SASEGT. The CDR3 consists of 14 residues. The CDR3 loop reads CASSEGQNNQPQHF. The CDR3 DNA follows: TGTGCCAGCAGTGAAGGACAGAACAATCAGCCCCAGCATTTT.

This chain connects TRBV12-3 or TRBV12-4 to TRBJ1-2, with D uncertain. The V and J ends lost 4 bases and 9 bases respectively, with 15 bases between them. This CDR3 is built from 13 residues. DNA of the CDR3: TGTGCCAGCAGTTCGCGGGGAACCCCGAGCTACACCTTC. Its protein is CASSSRGTPSYTF.

This chain joins TRBV10-3 and TRBJ2-1; 10 bases align to TRBD2. Per the germline V gene, CDR1 is ENHRY and CDR2 is SYGVKD. This CDR3 is built from 15 residues. Trimming took 4 bases from V and 9 from J; bases not matched to a gene: 9. CDR3 DNA sequence: TGTGCCATCAGTGCTTGGCTAGCGGGAGTTGGTGAGCAGTTCTTC. This gives the protein CAISAWLAGVGEQFF.

This clone was seen a single time. The DNA of the CDR3 is TGTGCCAGCAGCTCTAGCGGGCAAGAGACCCAGTACTTC. Its protein is CASSSSGQETQYF. The chain combines TRBV7-2 with TRBJ2-5, with 8 bases that match TRBD2. The germline V gene encodes CDR1 SGHTA and CDR2 FQGNSA. With 4 bases clipped from V and 2 bases from J, the junction kept 0 bases outside the gene matches. The CDR3 runs 13 residues.

The rearrangement links TRBV19 to TRBJ2-3, with D perhaps matching TRBD1 (6 bases). The germline CDR1 and CDR2 sequences are LNHDA and SQIVND (reference sequence). The CDR3 is made up of 17 amino acids. The V and J ends lost 3 bases and 0 bases respectively, with 16 bases between them. CDR3 DNA sequence: TGTGCCAGTAGTATCCTCGCCATAGGGGGTAGCACAGATACGCAGTATTTT. Its protein product is CASSILAIGGSTDTQYF.

The sample holds a few counts of this clone. The chain carries TRBV2 and TRBJ1-2; 11 bases fit TRBD1. The J segment lost 5 bases and the V segment lost 9 bases, leaving 11 bases of the junction unmatched. The germline gives CDR1 SNHLY, CDR2 FYNNEI. CDR3 length: 15 amino acids. The CDR3 region is CARGPGQGARYGYTF. The CDR3 nucleotides read TGTGCCAGGGGGCCAGGACAGGGGGCCCGGTATGGCTACACCTTC.

This chain joins TRBV11-2 and TRBJ1-2; D unresolved. Germline assignment: CDR1 SGHAT and CDR2 FQNNGV. V gave up 6 bases and J gave up 5 bases, with 16 bases separating them. The length of the CDR3 is 14 residues. Here the CDR3 reads CASSLMEGGYGYTF. CDR3 nucleotide sequence: TGTGCCAGCAGTTTAATGGAAGGCGGATATGGCTACACCTTC.

This sequence joins TRBV3-1 (or the pseudogene TRBV3-2) and TRBJ1-5; no clear D. The CDR3 consists of 14 residues. V was cut by 0 bases and J by 0 bases, with 3 bases left in between. Germline values: CDR1 LGHDT, CDR2 YNNKEL (reference sequence). The chain's CDR3 is CASSQDSSNQPQHF. CDR3 nucleotides: TGTGCCAGCAGCCAAGATAGTAGCAATCAGCCCCAGCATTTT.

This chain uses TRBV29-1 with TRBJ2-7, with D possibly matching TRBD1 (7 bases). The CDR3 totals 14 residues. V dropped 7 bases and J dropped 1 base, with 17 bases sitting between them. Germline V gene sequence: CDR1 SQVTM, CDR2 ANQGSEA. CDR3 DNA: TGCAGCGGGACAGGCCTGGGAGGATCCTACGAGCAGTACTTC. It specifies CSGTGLGGSYEQYF.

This clone was found a few times. The rearrangement links TRBV7-2 to TRBJ2-3, with 7 positions matching TRBD2. The V gene end was trimmed by 5 bases and the J gene end by 3 bases; junction bases not matched to a gene: 8. CDR1 is SGHTA, CDR2 FQGNSA, per germline. The CDR3 consists of 15 residues. CDR3 amino acids: CASSGGGRGTDTQYF. In nucleotides, the CDR3 is TGTGCCAGCAGCGGCGGGGGTCGCGGGACAGATACGCAGTATTTT.